Detailed here is one T cell receptor (beta chain). Measured with immunoSEQ multiplex PCR; TCRdb has only the in-frame clones, and not every one. Of 17,000 or so clones detected, about 86% appear once; the ten largest clones hold approximately 10%. The sample comes from a study of control samples from healthy donors and cancer patients. Germline loops: CDR1 ENHRY, CDR2 SYGVKD. The V end lost 0 bases, the J end lost 6 bases, and 9 bases lay between the germline ends. CDR3 size: 14 residues. Sample: PBMCs. The chain joins TRBV10-3 to TRBJ2-1; D is unresolved. This sequence was found in a woman in her 70s with colorectal cancer. The CDR3 bases are TGTGCCATCAGTGAGTCGATAATGATCAATGAGCAGTTCTTC. It yields the protein CAISESIMINEQFF.